The rows below give T cell receptor beta chains drawn from one sample of a study of T cells in tumors after PD-1 blockade. Clones were sequenced by immunoSEQ multiplex PCR, and TCRdb holds only the in-frame ones, with some missing. In the table there are fewer than 55,000 clones, 81% of which are singletons. The sequences come from PBMCs, collected before anti-PD-1 treatment. The receptors come from a human donor with basal cell carcinoma. The CDR3 runs from the conserved cysteine through the conserved F or W. A D gene is named only where the DNA matches it firmly. Size values are once, few and many counts, or a class for expanded clones, and some rows have none.

>TRBV18|NA|TRBJ2-3|NA
CASSPRGQSTDTQYF
TGTGCCAGCTCACCACGCGGACAGAGCACAGATACGCAGTATTTT
>TRBV5-1|NA|TRBJ2-7|NA
CASSSQDDSYEQYF
TGCGCCAGCAGCTCCCAAGACGACTCCTACGAGCAGTACTTC
>TRBV29-1|NA|TRBJ2-7|NA
CSAQIISGYEQYF
TGCAGCGCCCAAATTATTAGTGGCTACGAGCAGTACTTC
>TRBV5-1|few|TRBJ2-7|NA
CASTTMGDNEQYF
TGCGCCAGCACCACGATGGGGGATAACGAGCAGTACTTC
>TRBV5-4|NA|TRBJ1-3|NA
CASRSDLSGNTIYF
TGTGCCAGCAGATCGGACCTCTCTGGAAACACCATATATTTT
>TRBV10-2|NA|TRBJ2-7|NA
CASSDRADEQYF
TGCGCCAGCAGTGATAGGGCAGACGAGCAGTACTTC
>TRBV6-4|NA|TRBJ2-3|NA
CASSVRAQADTQYF
TGTGCCAGCAGTGTTCGTGCTCAGGCAGATACGCAGTATTTT
>TRBV5-6|NA|TRBJ1-5|NA
CASSFVGTNQPQHF
TGTGCCAGCAGCTTTGTAGGGACCAATCAGCCCCAGCATTTT
>TRBV28|NA|TRBJ1-6|NA
CASSFQVVGNSPLHF
TGTGCCAGCAGTTTTCAAGTAGTTGGTAATTCACCCCTCCACTTT
>TRBV6-1|medium-sized|TRBJ2-7|TRBD1
CASSEGTGGYEQYF
TGTGCCAGCAGTGAGGGGACAGGGGGCTACGAGCAGTACTTC
>TRBV5-5|NA|TRBJ2-1|TRBD2
CASSSLAGSSEQFF
TGTGCCAGCAGCAGTCTAGCGGGGAGTAGTGAGCAGTTCTTC
>TRBV6-2/TRBV6-3|NA|TRBJ2-2|NA
CASSYSTLTVRDWRTGELFF
TGTGCCAGCAGTTACTCGACACTCACGGTCCGGGACTGGCGTACCGGGGAGCTGTTTTTT
>TRBV3-1/TRBV3-2|NA|TRBJ2-2|TRBD1
CASSDLLRSGQGIGTGELFF
TGTGCCAGCAGCGACTTGCTCCGCTCGGGACAGGGGATAGGGACCGGGGAGCTGTTTTTT
>TRBV18|NA|TRBJ2-3|NA
CASSPERQTTDTQYF
TGTGCCAGCTCACCAGAGCGGCAGACAACAGATACGCAGTATTTT
>TRBV6-5|NA|TRBJ1-1|NA
CASSYGGAYTEAFF
TGTGCCAGCAGTTACGGGGGGGCCTACACTGAAGCTTTCTTT
>TRBV12-5|NA|TRBJ2-3|NA
CASGAPPGPQTDTQYF
TGTGCTAGTGGGGCCCCCCCGGGACCACAGACAGATACGCAGTATTTT
>TRBV30|NA|TRBJ1-1|NA
CAWSVYGGLNTEAFF
TGTGCCTGGAGTGTATATGGGGGCTTGAACACTGAAGCTTTCTTT
>TRBV25-1|NA|TRBJ1-2|NA
CASSESGYHGYTF
TGTGCCAGCAGTGAATCAGGGTATCATGGCTACACCTTC
>TRBV7-2|NA|TRBJ1-6|TRBD1
CASSSQTGVNSPLHF
TGTGCCAGCAGCTCGCAGACAGGGGTTAATTCACCCCTCCACTTT
>TRBV7-2|NA|TRBJ2-7|NA
CASSLALWTSYEQYF
TGTGCCAGCAGCTTAGCCCTGTGGACATCCTACGAGCAGTACTTC
>TRBV10-3|NA|TRBJ1-3|NA
CAISEAGSGNTIYF
TGTGCCATCAGTGAGGCAGGGTCTGGAAACACCATATATTTT
>TRBV30|NA|TRBJ2-7|TRBD1
CAWSPGQGPYEQYF
TGTGCCTGGAGTCCGGGACAGGGCCCCTACGAGCAGTACTTC
>TRBV29-1|NA|TRBJ2-1|TRBD2
CSVSGGGFYNEQFF
TGCAGCGTTTCTGGGGGGGGGTTCTACAATGAGCAGTTCTTC
>TRBV4-1|NA|TRBJ2-1|NA
CASSQDDRGGPYNEQFF
TGCGCCAGCAGCCAAGATGATAGGGGAGGACCCTACAATGAGCAGTTCTTC
>TRBV30|NA|TRBJ1-1|TRBD1
CAWSERGRGRTEAFF
TGTGCCTGGAGTGAAAGGGGCAGGGGGCGGACTGAAGCTTTCTTT
>TRBV19|once|TRBJ1-1|TRBD1
CASSMGQGVAFF
TGTGCCAGTAGTATGGGCCAGGGGGTAGCTTTCTTT
>TRBV6-1|NA|TRBJ1-5|NA
CASSEGGTPQHF
TGTGCCAGCAGTGAAGGGGGAACGCCCCAGCATTTT
>TRBV6-5|NA|TRBJ1-3|NA
CATAMGGVSGNTIYF
TGTGCCACTGCTATGGGGGGCGTCTCTGGAAACACCATATATTTT
>TRBV7-8|NA|TRBJ2-7|TRBD2
CASSLISGEGEQYF
TGTGCCAGCAGCTTAATAAGCGGGGAGGGGGAGCAGTACTTC
>TRBV30|few|TRBJ1-5|TRBD1
CAWSVRGQGDRQPQHF
TGTGCCTGGAGTGTACGGGGACAGGGGGATCGTCAGCCCCAGCATTTT
>TRBV10-3|NA|TRBJ2-3|TRBD1
CAISESQGSTDTQYF
TGTGCCATCAGTGAGTCACAGGGGAGCACAGATACGCAGTATTTT
>TRBV2|few|TRBJ1-2|TRBD1
CASRDRGPNYGYTF
TGTGCCAGCAGGGACAGGGGGCCTAACTATGGCTACACCTTC
>TRBV6-6|NA|TRBJ1-5|NA
CASTQGGAFNQPQHF
TGTGCCAGCACGCAAGGGGGGGCCTTCAATCAGCCCCAGCATTTT
>TRBV1|NA|TRBJ2-3|NA
CTSSPVSSGGGTDTQYF
TGCACCAGCAGCCCCGTGAGTAGCGGGGGGGGCACAGATACGCAGTATTTT
>TRBV2|NA|TRBJ1-6|TRBD1
CASRGTGGNSPLHF
TGTGCCAGCAGGGGGACAGGGGGCAATTCACCCCTCCACTTT
>TRBV9|NA|TRBJ2-3|NA
CASSVGGGQDTQYF
TGTGCCAGCAGCGTAGGGGGGGGCCAAGATACGCAGTATTTT
>TRBV29-1|NA|TRBJ2-1|TRBD2
CSVGTGTSEHYNEQFF
TGCAGCGTTGGAACAGGGACTAGCGAACACTACAATGAGCAGTTCTTC
>TRBV6-6|NA|TRBJ1-5|TRBD1
CASSTSGQGGNQPQHF
TGTGCCAGCAGTACTTCAGGACAGGGCGGCAATCAGCCCCAGCATTTT
>TRBV9|medium-sized|TRBJ2-3|NA
CASSVFEGGYTDTQYF
TGTGCCAGCAGCGTGTTCGAAGGCGGATACACAGATACGCAGTATTTT
>TRBV19|NA|TRBJ1-5|NA
CASGPTVGLSQPQHF
TGTGCCAGTGGTCCGACAGTGGGCCTTAGTCAGCCCCAGCATTTT
>TRBV29-1|NA|TRBJ2-1|TRBD1
CSVEDPIQMGQIGEQFF
TGCAGCGTTGAAGATCCGATCCAAATGGGACAGATTGGTGAGCAGTTCTTC
>TRBV27|once|TRBJ1-2|NA
CASSLSKGDGYTF
TGTGCCAGCAGTTTATCGAAGGGGGATGGCTACACCTTC
>TRBV9|few|TRBJ2-6|TRBD1
CASSPRTGVFSGANVLTF
TGTGCCAGCAGCCCCAGGACAGGGGTTTTCTCTGGGGCCAACGTCCTGACTTTC
>TRBV10-3|NA|TRBJ2-6|NA
CAISDSGANVLTF
TGTGCCATCAGTGACTCGGGGGCCAACGTCCTGACTTTC
>TRBV2|few|TRBJ2-7|TRBD1
CASSAADRGDEQYF
TGTGCCAGCAGTGCCGCGGACAGGGGGGACGAGCAGTACTTC
>TRBV27|NA|TRBJ1-5|TRBD1
CASSPTGQGRFQPQHF
TGTGCCAGCAGTCCGACCGGACAGGGTCGTTTTCAGCCCCAGCATTTT
>TRBV5-5|NA|TRBJ2-3|NA
CASTLRGYGGTDTQYF
TGTGCCAGCACCCTCAGGGGATACGGCGGCACAGATACGCAGTATTTT
>TRBV10-3|NA|TRBJ1-5|NA
CAISESQAQPQHF
TGTGCCATCAGTGAGTCGCAGGCGCAGCCCCAGCATTTT
>TRBV4-1|NA|TRBJ1-2|NA
CASSPDSLANYGYTF
TGCGCCAGCAGCCCGGACAGTCTCGCTAACTATGGCTACACCTTC
>TRBV7-7|NA|TRBJ2-2|TRBD2
CASSLPLGTSGGAFTGELFF
TGTGCCAGCAGCTTACCGCTCGGGACTAGCGGGGGGGCGTTCACCGGGGAGCTGTTTTTT
>TRBV6-4|NA|TRBJ2-1|NA
CASSERGEANEQFF
TGTGCCAGCAGTGAAAGAGGGGAGGCCAATGAGCAGTTCTTC
>TRBV29-1|NA|TRBJ2-2|NA
CSVVGEDTGELFF
TGCAGCGTTGTCGGGGAGGACACCGGGGAGCTGTTTTTT
>TRBV25-1|NA|TRBJ2-5|NA
CASAKTQETQYF
TGTGCCAGTGCCAAAACACAAGAGACCCAGTACTTC